This T cell receptor beta chain was identified during a study of CD8 T cells in Susac syndrome. An amount of RNA that ranged from roughly 0.45 to 1 ug was reverse transcribed with random hexamers. Amplification of TCR beta CDR3 by immunoSEQ multiplex PCR spanned 54 Vbeta and 13 Jbeta. TCRdb re-analysed the immunoSEQ multiplex PCR reads in MiXCR, keeping a single row per CDR3 protein. The sample has about 190,000 distinct CDR3 sequences, about 93% seen once. Sequencing of TCR beta was undertaken in CD8+ and CD4+ T cells derived from blood. Healthy donors formed controls matched for age and sex. While CD8+ and CD4+ T cells were isolated negatively, TEMRA cells were enriched by FACS. This clonotype originated in a human donor in good health. Sequences were obtained from CD4+ T cells from PBMCs.

The CDR3 is CASSEASGYEQYF. In DNA form, the CDR3 reads TGTGCCAGCAGTGAGGCTAGCGGATACGAGCAGTACTTC. The rearrangement uses TRBV2 and TRBJ2-7; 7 bases are shared with TRBD2. The CDR3 loop spans 13 amino acids. The junction had 3 bases not matched to a gene; V was cut back by 3 bases and J by 4 bases. CDR1 is SNHLY and CDR2 is FYNNEI in the germline V gene.